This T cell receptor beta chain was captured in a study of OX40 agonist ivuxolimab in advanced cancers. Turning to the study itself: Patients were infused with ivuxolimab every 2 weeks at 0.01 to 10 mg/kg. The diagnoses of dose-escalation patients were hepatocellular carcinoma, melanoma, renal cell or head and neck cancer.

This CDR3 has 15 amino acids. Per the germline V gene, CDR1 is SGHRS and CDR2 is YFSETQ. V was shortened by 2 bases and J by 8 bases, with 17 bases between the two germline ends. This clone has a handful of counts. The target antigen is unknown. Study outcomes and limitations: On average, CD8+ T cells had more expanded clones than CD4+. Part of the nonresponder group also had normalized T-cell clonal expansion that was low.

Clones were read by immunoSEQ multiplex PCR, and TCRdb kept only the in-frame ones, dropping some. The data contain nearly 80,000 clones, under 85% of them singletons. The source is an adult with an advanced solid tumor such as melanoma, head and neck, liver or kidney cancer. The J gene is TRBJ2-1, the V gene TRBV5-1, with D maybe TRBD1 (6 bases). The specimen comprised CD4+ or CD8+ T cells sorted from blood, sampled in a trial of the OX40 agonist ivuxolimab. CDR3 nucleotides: TGCGCCAGCAGCTTAGGCCAGGGGTTGTTCTATGAGCAGTTCTTC. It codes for CASSLGQGLFYEQFF.